A single sample gave rise to the 29 T cell receptor beta chains below, sequenced in a study of blood T cell repertoires in COVID-19. Sequencing was performed with immunoSEQ multiplex PCR; in TCRdb, only in-frame clones are kept and a portion is missing. The table records some 46,000 clones, around 85% of them present only once. Sequencing used peripheral blood. These receptors all come from a man aged 55 to 70 with acute or convalescent COVID-19.

This chain uses TRBV7-9 with TRBJ2-1, with D maybe TRBD2 (5 bases). V dropped 3 bases and J dropped 6 bases, with 24 bases sitting between them. Germline-derived CDR1 and CDR2 are SEHNR and FQNEAQ (reference sequence). The CDR3 is 18 residues long. The CDR3 reads CASSFLAPAAWRFNEQFF. CDR3 sequence (DNA): TGTGCCAGCAGCTTTCTGGCCCCAGCGGCCTGGCGGTTCAATGAGCAGTTCTTC.

The chain is built from TRBV6-1 and TRBJ1-5; D call uncertain. The germline CDR1 and CDR2 sequences are MNHNS and SASEGT. V lost 2 bases and J lost 6, with 11 bases in between. The length of the CDR3 is 14 residues. The CDR3 region is CASSERGRGQPQHF. The CDR3, as DNA: TGTGCCAGCAGTGAACGCGGACGGGGTCAGCCCCAGCATTTT.

The rearrangement joins TRBV19 to TRBJ2-7; 10 bases align to TRBD1. The V gene's germline CDR1 is LNHDA and CDR2 SQIVND (reference sequence). V dropped 4 bases and J dropped 2; count of bases not matched to a gene: 5. The CDR3 spans 15 residues. CDR3 bases: TGTGCCAGTAGTAAGTCGGGACAGGGGACCTACGAGCAGTACTTC. It codes for CASSKSGQGTYEQYF. The full variable domain, with the rest looked up from reference TRBV19 and TRBJ2-7, is DGGITQSPKYLFRKEGQNVTLSCEQNLNHDAMYWYRQDPGQGLRLIYYSQIVNDFQKGDIAEGYSVSREKKESFPLTVTSAQKNPTAFYLCASSKSGQGTYEQYFGPGTRLTVT.

The chain joins TRBV27 to TRBJ2-3; a possible D gene is TRBD2 (7 bases). The CDR3 runs 17 residues. The ends were cut back, 4 bases at V and 5 bases at J, with 22 bases in the middle. From germline, CDR1 is MNHEY and CDR2 SMNVEV (reference sequence). The CDR3 reads CASSSKAGGGYGDTQYF. In DNA form, the CDR3 reads TGTGCCAGCAGTTCAAAGGCGGGCGGGGGCTACGGAGATACGCAGTATTTT.

This clone has just a few counts. The J gene is TRBJ2-7, the V gene TRBV3-1 (or the pseudogene TRBV3-2); tentative D call: TRBD1 (5 bases). The germline V and J ends were trimmed by 0 bases and 9 bases, with 9 bases remaining between them. The CDR3 is 12 residues long. Germline CDR1 LGHDT, CDR2 YNNKEL (reference sequence). The CDR3 sequence: CASSQDRVTQYF. The CDR3 DNA reads as TGTGCCAGCAGCCAAGACAGGGTGACGCAGTACTTC.

This clone was observed a few times. This chain links TRBV28 with TRBJ2-3, with D tentatively TRBD1 (5 bases). The CDR3 has 11 amino acids. Germline V gene data show CDR1 as MDHEN and CDR2 as SYDVKM. The ends were cut back, 5 bases at V and 10 bases at J, with 10 bases in the middle. CDR3 nucleotides: TGTGCCAGCAGTCGGACATTAGCGCAGTATTTT. Amino acids: CASSRTLAQYF.

This clone was detected only once. J is TRBJ2-7 and V is TRBV5-1; 8 bases align to TRBD2. Germline lookup yields CDR1 SGHRS and CDR2 YFSETQ. J was trimmed by 0 bases and V by 4 bases; bases with no gene match: 6. This CDR3 is 15 amino acids long. The CDR3 loop is CASSSESGSSYEQYF. In nucleotides, the CDR3 is TGCGCCAGCAGCAGTGAGAGCGGGAGCTCCTACGAGCAGTACTTC. Full variable domain (rest looked up from reference TRBV5-1 and TRBJ2-7): KAGVTQTPRYLIKTRGQQVTLSCSPISGHRSVSWYQQTPGQGLQFLFEYFSETQRNKGNFPGRFSGRQFSNSRSEMNVSTLELGDSALYLCASSSESGSSYEQYFGPGTRLTVT.

The chain couples TRBV30 to TRBJ2-1, with D unclear. Germline CDR1 reads GTSNPN; CDR2 reads SVGIG (reference sequence). V gave up 3 bases and J gave up 9 bases, with 15 bases separating them. The CDR3 runs to 13 residues. The CDR3 bases are TGTGCCTGGAGACTATTGAGAATGGGTGAGCAGTTCTTC. It specifies CAWRLLRMGEQFF.

CDR3 DNA: TGTGCCAGCTCACCGGGAGAGAATGAAAAACTGTTTTTT. Amino acids: CASSPGENEKLFF. The chain recombines TRBV18 with TRBJ1-4; D ambiguous. Germline assignment: CDR1 KGHSH and CDR2 LQKENI. This CDR3 is 13 amino acids long. V lost 3 bases, J lost 5 bases, and 7 bases lay in between.

The chain couples TRBV3-1 (or the pseudogene TRBV3-2) to TRBJ1-2, with 9 bases identical to TRBD1. The germline CDR1 and CDR2 sequences are LGHDT and YNNKEL (reference sequence). The CDR3 is made up of 15 amino acids. J gave up 4 bases and V 4 bases, and 7 bases lay outside the gene matches. CDR3: CASSPGQGPGYGYTF. The CDR3 coding sequence is TGTGCCAGCAGCCCCGGACAGGGGCCGGGCTATGGCTACACCTTC.

The chain carries TRBV5-1 and TRBJ1-2; D may be TRBD1 (5 bases). This CDR3 region has 13 residues. In germline, CDR1 is SGHRS, CDR2 YFSETQ. V was cut by 4 bases and J by 6 bases, with 13 bases left in between. The chain's CDR3 is CASSADIGNGYTF. The CDR3, as DNA: TGCGCCAGCAGCGCGGACATCGGCAATGGCTACACCTTC.

The chain joins TRBV19 to TRBJ2-3; TRBD1 aligns across 7 bases. The germline gives CDR1 LNHDA, CDR2 SQIVND (reference sequence). The CDR3 totals 15 residues. Trimming at V came to 3 bases and at J to 0 bases, leaving 3 bases not matched to a gene. In DNA, the CDR3 is TGTGCCAGTAGTATCGGGACAGCTAGCACAGATACGCAGTATTTT. It encodes CASSIGTASTDTQYF. Full variable domain (outside the CDR3, taken from reference TRBV19 and TRBJ2-3): DGGITQSPKYLFRKEGQNVTLSCEQNLNHDAMYWYRQDPGQGLRLIYYSQIVNDFQKGDIAEGYSVSREKKESFPLTVTSAQKNPTAFYLCASSIGTASTDTQYFGPGTRLTVL.

The chain joins TRBV7-2 to TRBJ2-5; D may be TRBD1 (5 bases). The ends were cut back, 5 bases at V and 5 bases at J, with 12 bases in the middle. This CDR3 has 13 residues. Germline CDR1 and CDR2: SGHTA and FQGNSA. CDR3 sequence: CASSDQGPETQYF. The DNA of the CDR3 is TGTGCCAGCAGCGACCAGGGCCCCGAGACCCAGTACTTC.

This chain links TRBV2 with TRBJ2-1; 10 bases align to TRBD1. V trimming: 6 bases; J trimming: 6 bases; junction bases outside the gene matches: 8. The CDR3 extends over 15 amino acids. The germline V gene encodes CDR1 SNHLY and CDR2 FYNNEI. As DNA, the CDR3 is TGTGCCAGCAGGTTTGACAGGGGGCTGGTCAATGAGCAGTTCTTC. Protein: CASRFDRGLVNEQFF.

Concerning this clone: Additional DNA sequences in this sample encode the identical CDR3. The chain has TRBV7-9 and TRBJ1-2; a possible D gene is TRBD1 (6 bases). Trimming pared 5 bases from V and 6 bases from J, leaving 13 bases between. The CDR3 totals 13 residues. CDR1 and CDR2 (germline): SEHNR, FQNEAQ (reference sequence). The CDR3 loop is CASSLQGSDGYTF. CDR3 sequence (DNA): TGTGCCAGCAGCCTCCAGGGGAGCGATGGCTACACCTTC. Full variable domain (rest looked up from reference TRBV7-9 and TRBJ1-2): DTGVSQNPRHKITKRGQNVTFRCDPISEHNRLYWYRQTLGQGPEFLTYFQNEAQLEKSRLLSDRFSAERPKGSFSTLEIQRTEQGDSAMYLCASSLQGSDGYTFGSGTRLTVV.

This rearrangement joins TRBV5-4 to TRBJ1-1, with no clear D. CDR1 and CDR2 from the germline V gene are SGHNT and YYREEE (reference sequence). The length of the CDR3 is 16 residues. The V and J ends lost 4 bases and 2 bases respectively, with 18 bases between them. In DNA, the CDR3 is TGTGCCAGCAGCCCCTATCCAGCCAGGTTCAACACTGAAGCTTTCTTT. Amino acid sequence: CASSPYPARFNTEAFF.

The rearrangement uses TRBV10-2 and TRBJ2-7, with 9 bases aligning to TRBD1. CDR3 length: 14 amino acids. Germline values: CDR1 WSHSY, CDR2 SAAADI. J gave up 5 bases and V 6 bases, and 8 bases lay outside the gene matches. The chain's CDR3 is CASRWGQGSHEQYF. CDR3 nucleotide sequence: TGCGCCAGCAGGTGGGGACAGGGATCCCACGAGCAGTACTTC.

V is TRBV4-2 and J is TRBJ2-1, with a tentative D call TRBD2 (5 bases). The V gene lost 0 bases and the J gene lost 5 bases, with 14 bases spanning the gap. Germline CDR1 reads LGHNA; CDR2 reads YNFKEQ. The CDR3 consists of 16 residues. In nucleotides, the CDR3 is TGTGCCAGCAGCCAAGAAACGGGAAGGCCCGACAATGAGCAGTTCTTC. Translated: CASSQETGRPDNEQFF.

The chain uses TRBV28 and TRBJ1-2, with 7 bases lining up with TRBD1. The V gene's germline CDR1 is MDHEN and CDR2 SYDVKM. The trim removed 4 bases at V and 6 bases at J, leaving 2 bases unmatched. The CDR3 length is 12 residues. The CDR3 here is CASSWTGHGYTF. Written as DNA, the CDR3 is TGTGCCAGCAGTTGGACAGGTCATGGCTACACCTTC.

The rearrangement joins TRBV5-1 to TRBJ2-2; D is possibly TRBD1 (6 bases). Germline V lookup: CDR1 SGHRS, CDR2 YFSETQ. Trimming shortened V by 2 bases and J by 2 bases, and 7 bases separated the two germline ends. The CDR3 is 14 amino acids. The CDR3 loop reads CASSFRGNTGELFF. In DNA form, the CDR3 reads TGCGCCAGCAGCTTCAGGGGTAACACCGGGGAGCTGTTTTTT. The full variable domain, its missing parts supplied by reference TRBV5-1 and TRBJ2-2, is KAGVTQTPRYLIKTRGQQVTLSCSPISGHRSVSWYQQTPGQGLQFLFEYFSETQRNKGNFPGRFSGRQFSNSRSEMNVSTLELGDSALYLCASSFRGNTGELFFGEGSRLTVL.

The chain uses TRBV1 and TRBJ2-3; TRBD2, the table's D call, was not compared with the DNA. TRBV1 is reported as a pseudogene. The CDR3 loop spans 17 amino acids. The CDR3: CTSSQALLAGDADTQYF. The CDR3 DNA reads as TGCACCAGCAGCCAAGCCCTACTAGCGGGAGATGCAGATACGCAGTATTTT.

This chain joins TRBV5-1 and TRBJ2-5; D is ambiguous. Germline CDR1 SGHRS, CDR2 YFSETQ. Between the trimmed V and J ends, which lost 4 bases and 4 bases, there was a span of 8 bases. There are 12 residues in the CDR3. DNA for the CDR3: TGCGCCAGCAGCATGAGGTCAGAGACCCAGTACTTC. Translating it yields CASSMRSETQYF.

The chain links TRBV28 to TRBJ1-1; D not resolved. The CDR3 totals 12 residues. From germline, CDR1 is MDHEN and CDR2 SYDVKM. V was pared by 10 bases and J by 8 bases, with 17 bases between. The CDR3 sequence: CATTLRHSEAFF. In DNA, the CDR3 is TGTGCCACCACTTTAAGACACTCCGAAGCTTTCTTT.

A note on this clone: Other nucleotide sequences from this sample produce the same CDR3. V usage is TRBV29-1 and J usage is TRBJ2-3; 7 bases line up with TRBD2. The junction had 5 bases not matched to a gene; V was cut back by 1 base and J by 4 bases. CDR1 SQVTM and CDR2 ANQGSEA come from the germline V gene. The CDR3 spans 14 residues. The CDR3 sequence: CSVEGGRGADTQYF. The CDR3 DNA reads TGCAGCGTTGAAGGCGGGAGAGGGGCAGATACGCAGTATTTT.

The rearrangement links TRBV7-9 to TRBJ2-3; a weak D match, TRBD2 (6 bases). V shed 1 base and J shed 3 bases, with 14 bases lying between them. This CDR3 is built from 16 residues. CDR1 is SEHNR and CDR2 is FQNEAQ in the germline V gene (reference sequence). CDR3 sequence reads: CASSLGEEAPTDTQYF. CDR3 DNA sequence: TGTGCCAGCAGCTTAGGGGAGGAGGCCCCTACAGATACGCAGTATTTT. The variable domain in full, with the rest retrieved from reference TRBV7-9 and TRBJ2-3, is DTGVSQNPRHKITKRGQNVTFRCDPISEHNRLYWYRQTLGQGPEFLTYFQNEAQLEKSRLLSDRFSAERPKGSFSTLEIQRTEQGDSAMYLCASSLGEEAPTDTQYFGPGTRLTVL.

The chain employs TRBV30 and TRBJ1-2, with 7 bases identical to TRBD1. The CDR3 has 12 amino acids. Germline loops: CDR1 GTSNPN, CDR2 SVGIG (reference sequence). V dropped 5 bases and J dropped 5; count of bases not matched to a gene: 5. CDR3 nucleotide sequence: TGTGCCTGGTCACAGGGGCCATATGGCTACACCTTC. It specifies CAWSQGPYGYTF.

A single count supports this clone. V and J are TRBV14 and TRBJ1-6; D remains ambiguous. The CDR3 covers 13 residues. Germline CDR1 and CDR2: SGHDN and FVKESK. Trimming shortened V by 4 bases and J by 7 bases, and 8 bases separated the two germline ends. The CDR3 region has the DNA TGTGCCAGCAGCCCCCAGGCAAATTCACCCCTCCACTTT. It encodes CASSPQANSPLHF.

This clone was picked up one time. The genes are TRBV28 and TRBJ2-4, with D unresolved. The V end was cut by 7 bases, the J end by 1 base, with 8 bases between. The CDR3 has 13 residues. Germline CDR1 and CDR2: MDHEN and SYDVKM. The CDR3 spells CASNELAKNIQYF. For the CDR3, the DNA is TGTGCCAGCAATGAACTCGCCAAAAACATTCAGTACTTC.

This sequence joins TRBV28 and TRBJ2-3; 14 positions match TRBD2. J lost 5 bases, V lost 6 bases, and 7 bases had no gene match. This CDR3 is 16 amino acids long. The germline gives CDR1 MDHEN, CDR2 SYDVKM. CDR3 in DNA: TGTGCCAGCAGGGTCGGACTAGCGGGAGGTCAAGATACGCAGTATTTT. It encodes CASRVGLAGGQDTQYF.